The next 32 T cell receptor beta chains were all read from a single sample in a study of metastatic and nonmetastatic thyroid tumors. TCRdb re-called clones from the PCR reads using MiXCR. The data contain 30,000 or so clones, around 22% of them seen just once; the ten biggest clones take up 2% to 3%. Every patient was untreated before thyroid surgery. What was sequenced was blood. The receptors come from a female donor with papillary thyroid cancer or a benign thyroid nodule (not recorded which). Some clones in this sample may be carry-over from other donors' samples.

This clone was picked up a small number of times. Written as DNA, the CDR3 is TGCGCCAGCAGCCACGGGTGGCGGGCGGAACCTGACGGGGAGCTGTTTTTT. It codes for CASSHGWRAEPDGELFF. The J gene is TRBJ2-2, the V gene TRBV4-3, with D perhaps TRBD2 (5 bases). V was clipped by 3 bases and J by 7 bases, with 21 bases between them. The CDR3 consists of 17 residues. CDR1 and CDR2 from the germline V gene are LGHNA and YSLEER.

This clone has more than one count but fewer than ten. A read error may be the cause here, since a much bigger clone is one base away. The CDR3 DNA reads TGTGCCAGCAGTCGACTGGGGTGTGGCTATGGCTACACCTTC. It codes for CASSRLGCGYGYTF. The chain recombines TRBV28 with TRBJ1-2; no clear D. Trimming left V 5 bases short and J 4 bases short, with 14 bases between. The CDR3 is 14 residues long. Germline loops: CDR1 MDHEN, CDR2 SYDVKM.

Within the sample, this clone is medium-sized (0.01 to 0.1%). The chain couples TRBV27 to TRBJ2-7, with unresolved D. V was trimmed by 4 bases and J by 1 base, leaving 8 bases between them. CDR1 and CDR2 (germline): MNHEY, SMNVEV (reference sequence). There are 13 residues in the CDR3. The CDR3 is CASSWSGSYEQYF. The CDR3 DNA reads TGTGCCAGCAGTTGGTCTGGATCCTACGAGCAGTACTTC.

This clone was detected many times. This chain links TRBV7-9 with TRBJ2-1; D is unclear. The CDR3 is 12 residues long. Germline CDR1 reads SEHNR; CDR2 reads FQNEAQ (reference sequence). Trimming pared 2 bases from V and 8 bases from J, leaving 7 bases between. The CDR3, as DNA: TGTGCCAGCAGCTTAACCCCCGATGAGCAGTTCTTC. It translates to CASSLTPDEQFF.

The chain has TRBV2 and TRBJ1-3; 9 nucleotides agree with TRBD1. V was clipped by 7 bases and J by 0 bases; unmatched bases: 10. CDR3 length: 17 residues. CDR1 and CDR2 (germline): SNHLY, FYNNEI. As DNA, the CDR3 is TGTGCCAGCACCCCGGGACAGGGTATCTTCTCTGGAAACACCATATATTTT. As protein: CASTPGQGIFSGNTIYF.

This clone was counted only a few times. This chain uses TRBV2 with TRBJ2-7; D remains unclear. V gave up 5 bases and J gave up 3 bases, with 8 bases separating them. Germline V gene data show CDR1 as SNHLY and CDR2 as FYNNEI. The CDR3 is 12 amino acids. This CDR3 is CASSMSNYEQYF. CDR3 bases: TGTGCCAGCAGTATGTCTAACTACGAGCAGTACTTC.

This clone is medium-sized. This rearrangement joins TRBV6-1 to TRBJ2-3, with TRBD1 matching over 8 bases. The V segment lost 8 bases and the J segment 1 base; nucleotides outside the gene matches: 8. This CDR3 spans 15 amino acids. From germline, CDR1 is MNHNS and CDR2 SASEGT. In DNA, the CDR3 is TGTGCCAGCTCCTTCCCGGGACAGGGCACAGATACGCAGTATTTT. It specifies CASSFPGQGTDTQYF.

This clone was recorded a few times. CDR3 in amino acids: CASRLAGSSYNEQFF. The DNA for the CDR3 is TGTGCCAGCAGATTAGCGGGGAGCTCCTACAATGAGCAGTTCTTC. The V gene is TRBV6-1, the J gene TRBJ2-1, with TRBD2 matching 8 bases. This CDR3 spans 15 amino acids. The V gene's germline CDR1 is MNHNS and CDR2 SASEGT. V lost 6 bases and J lost 0; bases outside the gene matches: 4.

The genes are TRBV20-1 and TRBJ2-7; D gene unclear. V shed 5 bases and J shed 5 bases, with 13 bases lying between them. Germline assignment: CDR1 DFQATT and CDR2 SNEGSKA (reference sequence). The CDR3 extends over 12 amino acids. As DNA, the CDR3 is TGCAGTGCTTCCCCCCCCCCAAACGAGCAGTACTTC. This sequence encodes CSASPPPNEQYF.

This clone is labeled as medium-sized. This chain joins TRBV4-3 and TRBJ1-4; 7 nucleotides line up with TRBD1. Germline V gene data show CDR1 as LGHNA and CDR2 as YSLEER. CDR3 length: 18 amino acids. V trimming: 0 bases; J trimming: 3 bases; junction bases outside the gene matches: 10. The CDR3: CASSQDGPHGTANEKLFF. Written as DNA, the CDR3 is TGCGCCAGCAGCCAAGATGGTCCCCACGGGACAGCTAATGAAAAACTGTTTTTT.

V gene TRBV6-2 or TRBV6-3 combines with J gene TRBJ1-5; 8 bases map to TRBD1. Germline V gene data show CDR1 as MNHEY and CDR2 as SVGEGT. The CDR3 totals 15 residues. Unmatched junction bases numbered 10, after V lost 5 bases and J lost 7 bases. The CDR3 loop is CASSLPTGVWQPQHF. The CDR3 nucleotides read TGTGCCAGCAGTCTCCCGACAGGGGTCTGGCAGCCCCAGCATTTT.

There are many counts of this clone. The chain combines TRBV5-4 with TRBJ1-5; no reliable D call. This CDR3 has 14 residues. In germline, CDR1 is SGHNT, CDR2 YYREEE (reference sequence). The germline V and J ends were trimmed by 4 bases and 5 bases, with 13 bases remaining between them. The chain's CDR3 is CASSDGVGDQPQHF. The CDR3, as DNA: TGTGCCAGCAGCGACGGGGTTGGGGATCAGCCCCAGCATTTT.

Concerning this clone itself: The junction differs from germline at one of its ends, possibly a read error. This sequence joins TRBV27 and TRBJ1-3; D ambiguous. This CDR3 contains 13 residues. Germline V gene data show CDR1 as MNHEY and CDR2 as SMNVEV (reference sequence). CDR3 coding DNA: TGTGCCAGCCTGTCGGGCTCTGGACACACCATATATTTT. This encodes CASLSGSGHTIYF.

Worth noting for this clone: The CDR3 carries no conserved terminal phenylalanine or tryptophan, so it likely arises from a read error. The V call is TRBV28, the J call TRBJ2-3; 10 bases line up with TRBD2. In germline, CDR1 is MDHEN, CDR2 SYDVKM. CDR3 length: 15 amino acids. The CDR3 bases are TGTGCCAGCAGTTTCGGGACTAGCGACACAGATAAGCAGTATATT. It is translated as CASSFGTSDTDKQYI.

This clone was seen repeatedly, ten times or more. V and J are TRBV12-3 or TRBV12-4 and TRBJ1-2, with D hard to call. The CDR3 has 13 amino acids. Between the trimmed V and J ends, which lost 3 bases and 0 bases, there was a span of 5 bases. CDR3 sequence: CASSLPANYGYTF. For the CDR3, the DNA is TGTGCCAGCAGTTTGCCGGCTAACTATGGCTACACCTTC.

Judged by abundance, this clone is medium-sized. This chain's CDR3 is CASGLAGENEQYF. The CDR3 nucleotides are TGTGCCAGTGGACTAGCGGGAGAAAACGAGCAGTACTTC. The chain employs TRBV6-1 and TRBJ2-7, with 13 bases identical to TRBD2. This CDR3 is 13 amino acids long. Germline CDR1 is MNHNS and CDR2 is SASEGT. V was pared by 9 bases and J by 5 bases, with 4 bases of the junction left unmatched.

This clone showed up many times. A much larger clonotype is one base distant, so this may be a read error. The rearrangement uses TRBV7-6 and TRBJ2-7; 11 bases line up with TRBD2. The CDR3 totals 17 residues. Trimming cost V 5 bases and J 3 bases; bases outside gene matches: 12. Germline CDR1 and CDR2: SGHVS and FNYEAQ. This chain's CDR3 is CASSQRGTSGQFYEQYF. CDR3 nucleotides: TGTGCCAGCAGCCAAAGGGGGACTAGCGGACAGTTCTACGAGCAGTACTTC.

In this sample, this clone turned up many times. The CDR3 reads CASSLWLAGNNEQFF. The CDR3 DNA sequence: TGTGCCAGCAGTTTATGGCTAGCGGGAAACAATGAGCAGTTCTTC. The V and J genes are TRBV28 and TRBJ2-1, with 9 bases lining up with TRBD2. The CDR3 runs 15 residues. V lost 0 bases to trimming and J lost 5 bases; unmatched junction nucleotides: 2. The V gene's germline CDR1 is MDHEN and CDR2 SYDVKM. The whole variable domain, filled in from reference TRBV28 and TRBJ2-1, reads DVKVTQSSRYLVKRTGEKVFLECVQDMDHENMFWYRQDPGLGLRLIYFSYDVKMKEKGDIPEGYSVSREKKERFSLILESASTNQTSMYLCASSLWLAGNNEQFFGPGTRLTVL.

In this sample, this clone is medium-sized (0.01 to 0.1%). This sequence joins TRBV27 and TRBJ2-7; tentatively, D is TRBD1 or TRBD2 (5 bases each). The germline CDR1 and CDR2 sequences are MNHEY and SMNVEV (reference sequence). This CDR3 region has 14 residues. Trimming left V 7 bases short and J 3 bases short, with 16 bases between. The CDR3 loop is CASTAGDRYYEQYF. The CDR3 nucleotides are TGTGCCAGCACGGCTGGGGACCGATACTACGAGCAGTACTTC.

This clone was observed many times. The rearrangement joins TRBV10-3 to TRBJ2-1, with 8 bases identical to TRBD1. The CDR3 has 14 amino acids. CDR1 and CDR2 (germline): ENHRY, SYGVKD. V gave up 10 bases and J gave up 5 bases; unmatched junction bases: 10. The CDR3 loop reads CATTGTGLNNEQFF. CDR3 in DNA: TGTGCCACAACCGGGACAGGCCTAAACAATGAGCAGTTCTTC.

This clone occurred many times. In DNA form, the CDR3 reads TGTGCCAGTAGAAGAGTGGCCCTAGGGGGGAGCTCCTACAATGAGCAGTTCTTC. Translated: CASRRVALGGSSYNEQFF. The rearrangement joins TRBV19 to TRBJ2-1, with D perhaps matching TRBD1 or TRBD2 (6 bases each). Between the trimmed V and J ends, which lost 6 bases and 0 bases, there was a span of 21 bases. Per the germline V gene, CDR1 is LNHDA and CDR2 is SQIVND (reference sequence). CDR3 length: 18 residues.

Concerning this clone itself: One end of the junction varies from germline; a read error may be responsible. The V and J genes are TRBV20-1 and TRBJ1-2; 8 bases are a match to TRBD1. The CDR3 covers 11 residues. Germline-derived CDR1 and CDR2 are DFQATT and SNEGSKA (reference sequence). CDR3 amino acids: CSGGQGYGYSF. As DNA, the CDR3 is TGCAGTGGTGGACAGGGATATGGCTACTCCTTC.

This clone came up a few times. The V gene is TRBV30, the J gene TRBJ2-7, with D perhaps being TRBD1 or TRBD2 (5 bases each). The germline V and J ends were trimmed by 0 bases and 0 bases, with 15 bases remaining between them. This CDR3 has 16 residues. Germline V gene lookup returns CDR1 GTSNPN and CDR2 SVGIG (reference sequence). The CDR3: CAWSVLGQGASYEQYF. CDR3 nucleotides: TGTGCCTGGAGTGTACTGGGGCAGGGAGCCTCCTACGAGCAGTACTTC.

This chain links TRBV27 with TRBJ1-5; D unclear. This CDR3 has 15 amino acids. The V end lost 5 bases, the J end lost 3 bases, and 14 bases lay between the germline ends. Per the germline V gene, CDR1 is MNHEY and CDR2 is SMNVEV (reference sequence). The CDR3 DNA reads as TGTGCCAGCAGTCCGGGGTGGGGTATCAATCAGCCCCAGCATTTT. Translated: CASSPGWGINQPQHF.

This clone was observed a handful of times. A read error is possible here, since a much larger clone lies one base away. The sample contains more than one DNA sequence encoding this CDR3. V and J are TRBV28 and TRBJ1-5, with D possibly being TRBD1 (5 bases). V was clipped by 6 bases and J by 6 bases, with 6 bases between them. CDR3 length: 11 residues. Germline CDR1 MDHEN, CDR2 SYDVKM. CDR3 amino acids: CASSGAQPQHF. CDR3 DNA: TGTGCCAGCAGCGGGGCTCAGCCCCAGCATTTT.

Ten or more counts support this clone. With a much larger clone just one base away, this may be a read error. This chain links TRBV5-1 with TRBJ2-3; TRBD2 matches at 8 bases. Germline V gives CDR1 SGHRS, CDR2 YFSETQ. Unmatched junction bases numbered 8, after V lost 4 bases and J lost 4 bases. The CDR3 has 15 residues. CDR3 residues: CASSPGRAGADTQYF. CDR3 DNA sequence: TGCGCCAGCAGCCCGGGACGAGCGGGAGCAGATACGCAGTATTTT.

This clone is labeled as medium-sized. The genes are TRBV4-1 and TRBJ1-1; no definite D call. Germline assignment: CDR1 MGHRA and CDR2 YSYEKL. This CDR3 has 13 residues. V was trimmed by 1 base and J by 3 bases, leaving 6 bases between them. As DNA, the CDR3 is TGCGCCAGCAGCCAAGGAGAGCACACTGAAGCTTTCTTT. It yields the protein CASSQGEHTEAFF.

V and J are TRBV6-6 and TRBJ2-7; D ambiguous. Germline CDR1 is MNHNY and CDR2 is SVGAGI (reference sequence). The CDR3 is made up of 13 amino acids. V lost 2 bases and J 10 bases, leaving 15 bases between the germline ends. The CDR3 nucleotides are TGTGCCAGCAGTTACGACTGTCGCCACTATCAGTACTTC. Protein: CASSYDCRHYQYF.

This clone was detected many times. This may be a read error, as it is one base from a much larger clone. The sample contains more than one DNA sequence encoding this CDR3. The chain uses TRBV29-1 and TRBJ1-1, with TRBD1 matching over 9 bases. The CDR3 has 14 amino acids. Germline assignment: CDR1 SQVTM and CDR2 ANQGSEA. The DNA of the CDR3 is TGCAGCGTTGAATTAGACAGGGGGGCCACTGAAGCCTTCTTT. Its protein is CSVELDRGATEAFF.

Notes on this clone: One end of the junction fails to match germline, which may point to a read error. The chain employs TRBV11-2 and TRBJ2-1; D is perhaps TRBD1 or TRBD2 (5 bases each). The CDR3 has 15 residues. Germline V lookup: CDR1 SGHAT, CDR2 FQNNGV. This CDR3 is CAISPLLGVHNEQFF. As DNA, the CDR3 is TGTGCCATCAGCCCCCTACTGGGGGTCCACAATGAGCAGTTCTTC.

Notes on this clone: A read error may produce the germline difference seen at one junction end. The same CDR3 arises from other DNA sequences in this sample as well. The CDR3 DNA reads TGTGCTAGCAGTTTAGGATTAGCGGGAAGCACCGGGGAGCTGTTTTTT. This encodes CASSLGLAGSTGELFF. The chain carries TRBV28 and TRBJ2-2; TRBD2 matches 8 bases. From germline, CDR1 is MDHEN and CDR2 SYDVKM. CDR3 length equals 16 residues.

This clone was detected many times. The chain joins TRBV2 to TRBJ1-4; D is perhaps TRBD1 (5 bases). This CDR3 is 12 amino acids long. V was cut by 6 bases and J by 8 bases, with 10 bases left in between. CDR1 is SNHLY and CDR2 is FYNNEI in the germline V gene. DNA for the CDR3: TGTGCCAGCAGCCCGGGGGGGGAAAAACTGTTTTTT. This gives the protein CASSPGGEKLFF.